Shown below are 13 T cell receptor beta chains from a single sample sequenced in a study of regulatory T cells in long-lasting Graves disease (dated by TCRdb to the early 2020s). The library was obtained by multiplex PCR. The sequencer was an Illumina HiSeq 4000. CDR3 regions were amplified by Arm-PCR with iRepertoire HTBI primers to construct TCR beta libraries. The raw public reads went through TCRdb reprocessing: fastp at Q25, MiXCR clone calling, in-frame beta chains kept. Here each entry gathers all rows of one CDR3 protein and keeps the most common genes and DNA. This sample lists about 350,000 distinct CDR3 sequences; 15% to 20% were detected once. The ten largest clonotypes hold around 20% of the sample. Reading the label with the study, this specimen's time point is: newly diagnosed GD, antithyroid drugs for less than 3 months. For both TCR sequencing and RNA sequencing, RNA was extracted from PBMCs in TRIzol.

These sequences were also reported in another study, on T cells in Graves' hyperthyroidism and ophthalmopathy.

Here the sequenced sample was peripheral blood mononuclear cells (PBMCs), taken at new diagnosis, from a patient treated with antithyroid drugs. The receptors were gathered from a woman aged 18-29 years with Graves disease. Donor details come from another sample of the same person, matched by shared clones.

This clonotype occurred many times. V is TRBV11-2 and J is TRBJ2-1, with D unresolved. The V end was cut by 8 bases, the J end by 9 bases, with 11 bases between. The CDR3 length is 11 residues. Germline CDR1 reads SGHAT; CDR2 reads FQNNGV. CDR3 loop: CASLEVSEQFF. The CDR3 DNA reads as TGTGCCAGCCTCGAGGTGAGTGAGCAGTTCTTC.

There are many counts of this clonotype. The J gene is TRBJ2-3, the V gene TRBV6-2 or TRBV6-3; D ambiguous. Germline-derived CDR1 and CDR2 are MNHEY and SVGEGT. This CDR3 region has 15 residues. The V end lost 3 bases, the J end lost 0 bases, and 10 bases lay between the germline ends. The CDR3 is CASSYSLESTDTQYF. CDR3 sequence (DNA): TGTGCCAGCAGTTATTCTCTAGAGAGCACAGATACGCAGTATTTT.

In its sample, this clonotype was seen many times. The V call is TRBV5-6, the J call TRBJ2-7; D gene uncertain. From germline, CDR1 is SGHDT and CDR2 YYEEEE. The germline V and J ends were trimmed by 0 bases and 2 bases, with 15 bases remaining between them. The CDR3 totals 16 residues. CDR3 DNA sequence: TGTGCCAGCAGCTTGGCCGGCAGAGAGCCAACCTACGAGCAGTACTTC. As protein: CASSLAGREPTYEQYF.

This clonotype was picked up many times. The chain is built from TRBV28 and TRBJ2-6; D is undetermined. The CDR3 is 14 residues long. Germline loops: CDR1 MDHEN, CDR2 SYDVKM. V was pared by 8 bases and J by 2 bases, with 10 bases between. This CDR3 reads CASGIGAGANVLTF. In DNA form, the CDR3 reads TGTGCCAGCGGCATTGGCGCTGGGGCCAACGTCCTGACTTTC. Full variable domain (outside the CDR3, taken from reference TRBV28 and TRBJ2-6): DVKVTQSSRYLVKRTGEKVFLECVQDMDHENMFWYRQDPGLGLRLIYFSYDVKMKEKGDIPEGYSVSREKKERFSLILESASTNQTSMYLCASGIGAGANVLTFGAGSRLTVL.

Turning to this clonotype: A read error is the likely source, as a far larger clone sits one nucleotide away. This sequence joins TRBV10-3 and TRBJ2-7; 8 bases line up with TRBD2. The germline gives CDR1 ENHRY, CDR2 SYGVKD. CDR3 size: 15 residues. Trimming at V came to 6 bases and at J to 0 bases, leaving 7 bases not matched to a gene. CDR3: CAISTPGRASYEQYF. The CDR3 DNA is TGTGCCATCAGCACCCCCGGGAGGGCCTCCTACGAGCAGTACTTC.

At least ten counts were recorded for this clonotype. This chain connects TRBV3-1 to TRBJ1-1, with D perhaps TRBD1 (5 bases). The CDR3 totals 13 residues. CDR1 and CDR2 (germline): LGHDT, YNNKEL (reference sequence). Trimming removed 0 bases from V and 5 bases from J, with 7 bases in between. DNA of the CDR3: TGTGCCAGCAGCCAAGAGGCAGGGACTGAAGCTTTCTTT. Its translation is CASSQEAGTEAFF.

This clonotype was counted at least ten times. This chain uses TRBV20-1 with TRBJ2-1; D is uncertain. Between the trimmed V and J ends, which lost 3 bases and 5 bases, there was a span of 17 bases. There are 15 residues in the CDR3. Germline V CDR1 and CDR2: DFQATT, SNEGSKA (reference sequence). The CDR3: CSASSVDRWDNEQFF. DNA of the CDR3: TGCAGTGCTAGTTCAGTGGATAGGTGGGACAATGAGCAGTTCTTC.

The rearrangement uses TRBV19 and TRBJ1-1; tentatively, D is TRBD1 (6 bases). The CDR3 runs 15 residues. Per the germline V gene, CDR1 is LNHDA and CDR2 is SQIVND (reference sequence). Trimming pared 5 bases from V and 0 bases from J, leaving 13 bases between. In DNA, the CDR3 is TGTGCCAGTAGTCCTAGGACAGAAATGAACACTGAAGCTTTCTTT. Translated, it gives CASSPRTEMNTEAFF.

The J gene is TRBJ1-1, the V gene TRBV20-1; D call uncertain. V lost 2 bases, J lost 7 bases, and 8 bases lay in between. The CDR3 is 11 residues long. The V gene's germline CDR1 is DFQATT and CDR2 SNEGSKA (reference sequence). The chain's CDR3 is CSARFALEAFF. In DNA form, the CDR3 reads TGCAGTGCTAGATTTGCGCTTGAAGCTTTCTTT.

This clonotype was counted many times. The V gene is TRBV28, the J gene TRBJ2-7; D call uncertain. The V gene's germline CDR1 is MDHEN and CDR2 SYDVKM. The CDR3 spans 15 residues. V was clipped by 3 bases and J by 0 bases, with 12 bases between them. The CDR3 region is CASSFTGQNSYEQYF. DNA of the CDR3: TGTGCCAGCAGTTTTACCGGGCAAAACTCCTACGAGCAGTACTTC.

As concerns this clonotype: One base away lies a much larger clone, so this may be a sequencing read error. The V gene is TRBV5-1, the J gene TRBJ2-1; TRBD2 matches 15 bases. The CDR3 totals 18 residues. Germline CDR1 and CDR2: SGHRS and YFSETQ. CDR3 region: CASSPGLAGGGSYNEQSF. The DNA for the CDR3 is TGCGCCAGCAGCCCTGGACTAGCGGGGGGGGGCTCCTACAATGAGCAGTCCTTC.

This clonotype was seen at least ten times. The rearrangement links TRBV5-1 to TRBJ1-6, with 8 positions matching TRBD1. Germline lookup yields CDR1 SGHRS and CDR2 YFSETQ. This CDR3 contains 15 residues. The J segment lost 15 bases and the V segment lost 2 bases, leaving 13 bases of the junction unmatched. DNA of the CDR3: TGCGCCAGCAGCTTCGGTGGGACAGGACCAAAGGACCTCCACTTT. Translated: CASSFGGTGPKDLHF.

This clonotype was detected many times. The chain has TRBV3-1 and TRBJ1-1; D is undetermined. There are 14 residues in the CDR3. Trimming left V 4 bases short and J 6 bases short, with 15 bases between. Germline V CDR1 and CDR2: LGHDT, YNNKEL (reference sequence). The chain's CDR3 is CASSPPSDGAEAFF. In DNA form, the CDR3 reads TGTGCCAGCAGCCCTCCATCGGATGGCGCTGAAGCTTTCTTT. Together with reference TRBV3-1 and TRBJ1-1, the CDR3 gives the full variable domain: DTAVSQTPKYLVTQMGNDKSIKCEQNLGHDTMYWYKQDSKKFLKIMFSYNNKELIINETVPNRFSPKSPDKAHLNLHINSLELGDSAVYFCASSPPSDGAEAFFGQGTRLTVV.